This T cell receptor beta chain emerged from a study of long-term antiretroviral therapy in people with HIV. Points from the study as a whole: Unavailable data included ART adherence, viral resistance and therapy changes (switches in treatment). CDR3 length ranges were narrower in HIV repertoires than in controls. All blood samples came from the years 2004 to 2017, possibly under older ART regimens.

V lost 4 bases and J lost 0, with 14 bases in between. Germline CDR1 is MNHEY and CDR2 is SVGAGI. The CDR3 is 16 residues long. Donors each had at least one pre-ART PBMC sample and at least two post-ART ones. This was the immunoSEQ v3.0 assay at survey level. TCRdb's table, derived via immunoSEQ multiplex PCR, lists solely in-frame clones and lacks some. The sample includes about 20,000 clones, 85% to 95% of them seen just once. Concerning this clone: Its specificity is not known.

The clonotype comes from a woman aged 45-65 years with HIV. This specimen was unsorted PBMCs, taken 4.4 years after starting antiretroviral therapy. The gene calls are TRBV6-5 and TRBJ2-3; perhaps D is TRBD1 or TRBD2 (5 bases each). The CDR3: CASSSGPLPSTDTQYF. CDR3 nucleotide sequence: TGTGCCAGCAGTTCGGGACCCCTCCCCAGCACAGATACGCAGTATTTT.